Listed here are 5 T cell receptor beta chains from one sample, sequenced in a study of cytomegalovirus exposure and HLA in healthy donors (TCRdb year 2017). The library was built by means of the immunoSEQ multiplex PCR assay. For the multiplex PCR, a mixture combining 60 forward primers for TCR Vbeta segments and 13 reverse primers for TCR Jbeta segments was used. TCRdb holds this immuneACCESS table with in-frame rearrangements only. Some clones are missing; in checked studies, unresolved V genes explain under half, and the rest has no known cause. The sample table shows more than 95,000 clones, and 64% are seen once. The top ten hold 3.2% of the sample. Sequencing was carried out using PBMCs. These receptors all stem from a man in his sixties in good health and CMV-seronegative.

This chain links TRBV5-4 with TRBJ1-6; 9 nucleotides match TRBD1. V lost 2 bases, J lost 6 bases, and 3 bases stayed unmatched. CDR3 length equals 15 residues. CDR1 is SGHNT and CDR2 is YYREEE in the germline V gene (reference sequence). In DNA, the CDR3 is TGTGCCAGCAGCTTACAGGGGGCGCGTAATTCACCCCTCCACTTT. Translated: CASSLQGARNSPLHF. Using reference TRBV5-4 and TRBJ1-6 for the parts outside the CDR3, the full variable domain is ETGVTQSPTHLIKTRGQQVTLRCSSQSGHNTVSWYQQALGQGPQFIFQYYREEENGRGNFPPRFSGLQFPNYSSELNVNALELDDSALYLCASSLQGARNSPLHFGNGTRLTVT.

This sequence joins TRBV7-6 and TRBJ2-3; 8 nucleotides line up with TRBD1. J gave up 0 bases and V 7 bases, and 12 bases lay outside the gene matches. Germline V lookup: CDR1 SGHVS, CDR2 FNYEAQ. The CDR3 spans 17 residues. The CDR3: CASTPRTGPPSTDTQYF. Written as DNA, the CDR3 is TGTGCCAGCACCCCAAGGACAGGGCCCCCTAGCACAGATACGCAGTATTTT.

The V gene is TRBV11-2, the J gene TRBJ1-2, with TRBD1 as a possible D gene (5 bases). Trimming left V 6 bases short and J 3 bases short, with 11 bases between. Per germline, CDR1 SGHAT and CDR2 FQNNGV. The CDR3 contains 13 residues. The chain's CDR3 is CASRQTAHYGYTF. CDR3 sequence (DNA): TGTGCCAGCAGACAGACAGCCCACTATGGCTACACCTTC.

V gene TRBV6-1 combines with J gene TRBJ2-1; TRBD2 agrees at 8 bases. Per germline, CDR1 MNHNS and CDR2 SASEGT. After removal of 3 bases from V and 5 bases from J, the junction contained 9 bases not matched to a gene. The CDR3 is 16 residues long. Here the CDR3 DNA reads TGTGCCAGCAGTGATCAACGGGGGGGCTATCACAATGAGCAGTTCTTC. Protein sequence: CASSDQRGGYHNEQFF.

The chain joins TRBV27 to TRBJ2-7; D is unclear. Trimming took 2 bases from V and 0 from J, leaving 8 bases between them. CDR1 is MNHEY, CDR2 SMNVEV, per germline (reference sequence). This CDR3 has 14 residues. In nucleotides, the CDR3 is TGTGCCAGCAGTTTAGGCCACACCTCCTACGAGCAGTACTTC. Its translation is CASSLGHTSYEQYF.